These 13 T cell receptor beta chains came from one sample sequenced in a study of T-cell reconstitution after alpha-beta-depleted transplantation in children. Unique molecular identifiers were built into the TCRbeta library. TCRdb independently ran MiXCR on the PCR reads; one entry per CDR3 protein. The sample gives about 540,000 distinct CDR3 sequences, about a sixth of which show up once; approximately 3% is in the top ten. Specimen: PBMCs from the stem cell graft donor, collected from the stem cell graft. The receptors originated from a human donor who donated a stem cell graft to a child with acute lymphoblastic leukemia.

The rearrangement links TRBV20-1 to TRBJ2-5; weak D call: TRBD1 (6 bases). CDR3 length: 13 amino acids. V dropped 4 bases and J dropped 2 bases, with 11 bases sitting between them. The germline V gene has CDR1 DFQATT and CDR2 SNEGSKA (reference sequence). Written as DNA, the CDR3 is TGCAGTGCTATGTTCGGACAGCAAGAGACCCAGTACTTC. This encodes CSAMFGQQETQYF.

The CDR3 DNA reads TGTGCCAGCTCACCCGGGACTAGCCTTTATGAGCAGTTCTTC. Encoded protein: CASSPGTSLYEQFF. The chain has TRBV18 and TRBJ2-1, with 9 positions matching TRBD2. Germline CDR1 is KGHSH and CDR2 is LQKENI. The CDR3 has 14 residues. V trimming: 3 bases; J trimming: 8 bases; junction bases outside the gene matches: 5.

This rearrangement joins TRBV12-3 or TRBV12-4 to TRBJ2-3; 7 nucleotides agree with TRBD1. The CDR3 has 15 residues. With V trimmed by 1 base and J by 0 bases, 1 base remained unmatched. DNA of the CDR3: TGTGCCAGCAGTTTAGGGGACAGCAGCACAGATACGCAGTATTTT. It yields the protein CASSLGDSSTDTQYF.

In nucleotides, the CDR3 is TGCGCCAGCAGCCCGTCGACTAGCGCTCAAAGGGAGACCCAGTACTTC. Its protein product is CASSPSTSAQRETQYF. V usage is TRBV5-1 and J usage is TRBJ2-5, with 8 bases that match TRBD2. Germline CDR1 and CDR2: SGHRS and YFSETQ. The CDR3 is 16 amino acids. Trimming at V came to 4 bases and at J to 5 bases, leaving 13 bases not matched to a gene.

The chain recombines TRBV7-9 with TRBJ1-4, with D perhaps TRBD1 (5 bases). CDR1 SEHNR and CDR2 FQNEAQ come from the germline V gene (reference sequence). The CDR3 runs to 12 residues. V was pared by 8 bases and J by 8 bases, with 12 bases between. This CDR3 is CASAGGPEKLFF. The CDR3 DNA reads as TGTGCCAGCGCCGGGGGTCCAGAAAAACTGTTTTTT. Combining the CDR3 with reference TRBV7-9 and TRBJ1-4 gives the whole variable domain DTGVSQNPRHKITKRGQNVTFRCDPISEHNRLYWYRQTLGQGPEFLTYFQNEAQLEKSRLLSDRFSAERPKGSFSTLEIQRTEQGDSAMYLCASAGGPEKLFFGSGTQLSVL.

Notes on this clonotype: At one of its ends the junction is not consistent with the germline gene, which may arise from a read error. This chain joins TRBV2 and TRBJ2-1, with 7 bases identical to TRBD2. The CDR3 has 14 residues. Germline V lookup: CDR1 SNHLY, CDR2 FYNNEI. Here the CDR3 reads CAISERLAEDEQFF. The CDR3 nucleotides read TGTGCCATCAGTGAAAGGCTAGCGGAAGATGAGCAGTTCTTC.

This clonotype was found a few times. The chain uses TRBV14 and TRBJ2-7; D call uncertain. From germline, CDR1 is SGHDN and CDR2 FVKESK. This CDR3 region has 16 residues. Trimming stripped 6 bases from V and 0 bases from J, with 18 bases between. CDR3 in DNA: TGTGCCAGCAGTCGAGCCAGGCGGAAGAGCTCCTACGAGCAGTACTTC. As protein: CASSRARRKSSYEQYF.

Turning to this clonotype: The germline gene is not matched at one end of the junction; a read error may be the cause. The chain uses TRBV27 and TRBJ1-1, with TRBD1 as a possible D gene (6 bases). Per germline, CDR1 MNHEY and CDR2 SMNVEV (reference sequence). CDR3 length: 14 residues. The CDR3, as DNA: TGTGCCAGCAGCCACGATCGGGGGGCCACTGAAGCTTTCTTC. Encoded protein: CASSHDRGATEAFF.

The chain recombines TRBV12-3 or TRBV12-4 with TRBJ2-5; D ambiguous. The CDR3 runs 11 residues. V shed 5 bases and J shed 4 bases, with 5 bases lying between them. In DNA form, the CDR3 reads TGTGCCAGCAGTAACCTAGAGACCCAGTACTTC. Its translation is CASSNLETQYF.

V and J are TRBV24-1 and TRBJ1-1, with 7 bases that match TRBD1. This CDR3 contains 13 residues. Germline CDR1 reads KGHDR; CDR2 reads SFDVKD. V lost 7 bases and J lost 1; bases outside the gene matches: 2. Written as DNA, the CDR3 is TGTGCCACCAGCCGGACAGGGAACACTGAAGCTTTCTTT. This sequence encodes CATSRTGNTEAFF.

J is TRBJ2-7 and V is TRBV14; no firm D call. The CDR3 extends over 14 amino acids. CDR1 SGHDN and CDR2 FVKESK come from the germline V gene. Between the trimmed V and J ends, which lost 4 bases and 2 bases, there was a span of 12 bases. The CDR3 sequence: CASSRYSTAYEQYF. CDR3 sequence (DNA): TGTGCCAGCAGCCGGTACAGCACTGCCTACGAGCAGTACTTC. Combining the CDR3 with reference TRBV14 and TRBJ2-7 gives the whole variable domain EAGVTQFPSHSVIEKGQTVTLRCDPISGHDNLYWYRRVMGKEIKFLLHFVKESKQDESGMPNNRFLAERTGGTYSTLKVQPAELEDSGVYFCASSRYSTAYEQYFGPGTRLTVT.

The gene calls are TRBV9 and TRBJ2-1; TRBD1 agrees at 8 bases. CDR1 is SGDLS, CDR2 YYNGEE, per germline. Trimming cost V 0 bases and J 2 bases; bases outside gene matches: 1. The CDR3 runs to 15 residues. The CDR3 sequence: CASSVGGQAYNEQFF. The CDR3, as DNA: TGTGCCAGCAGCGTAGGGGGACAGGCCTACAATGAGCAGTTCTTC.

V and J are TRBV29-1 and TRBJ1-1; 8 positions agree with TRBD1. V lost 4 bases and J lost 0; bases outside the gene matches: 4. The CDR3 extends over 14 amino acids. Looked up from germline, CDR1 is SQVTM and CDR2 is ANQGSEA. The CDR3 nucleotides read TGCAGCGTTGGAGGGACAGGTATGAACACTGAAGCTTTCTTT. This translates into CSVGGTGMNTEAFF.